This T cell receptor beta chain was captured by sequencing in a study of blood T cell repertoires in COVID-19 (dated by TCRdb to 2018 to 2020). With respect to the entire study: Samples from collaborators originated in the United States, Italy and Spain and spanned both the acute and convalescent phases of COVID-19. The repertoires were made available in a free public database intended to serve as a resource for research on the immune response to SARS-CoV-2. The prospective study material was composed of cDNA or gDNA derived from T cells, B-cell-depleted T cells, or PBMCs. Subjects who had been exposed to COVID-19, were actively infected with it, or had recovered from it provided the deeply sampled blood TCRbeta repertoires that made up the dataset. Samples were obtained from the ongoing ImmuneRACE study (first 160 participants) and from approximately 1,200 subjects provided by 6 global collaborators. HLA class I and class II types, where available, came from metadata supplied by the sample provider rather than from assay-based typing. The sample metadata nearly always contained a de-identified subject ID, COVID-19 status, age in years and sex. The investigation overall reported the following: Clinical and demographic metadata were provided uncurated, with the amount varying by source and participant.

Each collaborating institution followed its own protocols to collect whole blood in K2EDTA tubes. For TCRbeta analysis, collaborators shipped samples as frozen whole blood, isolated PBMCs, or DNA extracted from either of those sample types. TCRbeta CDR3 regions were amplified from genomic DNA using the immunoSEQ Assay, a bias-controlled multiplex PCR. In the authors' own workflow: Within the assay, amplification of reference gene primers was used to estimate how many nucleated cells each sample contained. Sequence reads were collapsed and filtered to measure the absolute abundance of every unique TCRbeta CDR3 rearrangement. For each sample, productive Simpson clonality was calculated as the square root of Simpson's diversity index across productive rearrangements. Here the immuneACCESS table is served through TCRdb, limited to in-frame sequences with V and J called. Missing clones are a known gap in these copies; in checked studies unresolved V genes cover under half, and the rest lacks a known reason. V and J calls and clone size are those listed in that table; D and trimming were worked out from the DNA. Across this sample there are about 230,000 clones, with approximately 81% seen only once. The top ten clones comprise around a sixth of the sample.

Worth noting for this clone: The clone's antigen remains unknown. Per-base qualities were not stored, and no clone one base away is much larger.

The CDR3 goes from the cysteine to the phenylalanine over 17 residues. The read is trimmed to its CDR3 DNA, 51 bases read in frame from base 1. CDR1 and CDR2 were assigned from the germline V gene (reference sequence) as SSHAT and FNYEAQ. The germline V end is reduced by 5 bases and the J end by 6 bases; junction bases left unmatched: 12. The sequence was obtained from a woman at least 80 years old with active or convalescent COVID-19. The V gene is TRBV7-7 and the J gene is TRBJ2-3, with TRBD2 matching 12 junction bases. Sequences were obtained from peripheral blood. The CDR3 protein sequence reads: CASSLSWTSGTPDTQYF. The sequence in DNA is TGTGCCAGCAGCCTATCCTGGACTAGCGGGACACCGGATACGCAGTATTTT.